One sample yielded the 11 T cell receptor beta chains listed below, sequenced in a study of graft-versus-host responses after intestinal transplantation (dated by TCRdb to about 2021). Library generation was performed with the immunoSEQ multiplex PCR assay. As stored in TCRdb, this immuneACCESS dataset retains in-frame rearrangements with V and J assigned. A fraction of the clones does not appear; measured against another copy, unresolved V genes explain less than half of the discrepancy, and the remainder lacks a known reason. The sample includes some 150,000 clones, with about 93% observed a single time. About 0.18% of the sample rests with the top ten. Read against the paper, the sample's time point label means: cells obtained before transplantation from donor or recipient. What these receptors recognize is not known. The sequenced sample was unstimulated CD4+ T cells sorted from spleen or lymph node cells, obtained before intestinal transplant. Receptor source: a human donor who received an intestinal transplant.

The chain links TRBV27 to TRBJ2-7; a possible D gene is TRBD1 (5 bases). Per germline, CDR1 MNHEY and CDR2 SMNVEV (reference sequence). Trimming took 1 base from V and 0 from J, leaving 16 bases between them. The CDR3 totals 17 residues. CDR3 sequence: CASSLYSRQTSSYEQYF. CDR3 bases: TGTGCCAGCAGTTTATATTCCAGACAGACGAGCTCCTACGAGCAGTACTTC.

This chain links TRBV27 with TRBJ2-7; D may be TRBD1 (6 bases). Germline V lookup: CDR1 MNHEY, CDR2 SMNVEV (reference sequence). V dropped 2 bases and J dropped 4 bases, with 9 bases sitting between them. The CDR3 spans 13 residues. As DNA, the CDR3 is TGTGCCAGCAGTTTACGAAGGGGGTACGAGCAGTACTTC. Residues: CASSLRRGYEQYF.

This clone was observed a single time. The chain couples TRBV5-5 to TRBJ1-4, with 8 bases identical to TRBD1. Trimming removed 2 bases from V and 8 bases from J; junction bases left unmatched: 8. Germline-derived CDR1 and CDR2 are SGHKS and YYEKEE (reference sequence). This CDR3 contains 15 residues. The CDR3 reads CASSFGDRGREKLFF. In DNA, the CDR3 is TGTGCCAGCAGCTTTGGAGACAGGGGCCGAGAAAAACTGTTTTTT.

The chain is built from TRBV6-5 and TRBJ2-3, with 12 positions matching TRBD2. V dropped 4 bases and J dropped 3; count of bases not matched to a gene: 5. Germline V gene sequence: CDR1 MNHEY, CDR2 SVGAGI. The length of the CDR3 is 16 residues. DNA for the CDR3: TGTGCCAGCAGTTCGCTAGCGGGAGGGCCAACAGATACGCAGTATTTT. Translating it yields CASSSLAGGPTDTQYF.

The rearrangement links TRBV9 to TRBJ2-1; TRBD2 agrees at 11 bases. The CDR3 is 17 residues long. Germline V gene data show CDR1 as SGDLS and CDR2 as YYNGEE. The V and J ends lost 1 base and 6 bases, in that order; junction bases with no gene match: 9. CDR3 sequence reads: CASSVSLAGDSGNEQFF. CDR3 in DNA: TGTGCCAGCAGCGTATCACTAGCGGGAGATTCAGGCAATGAGCAGTTCTTC. The full variable domain, rest sourced from reference TRBV9 and TRBJ2-1, is DSGVTQTPKHLITATGQRVTLRCSPRSGDLSVYWYQQSLDQGLQFLIQYYNGEERAKGNILERFSAQQFPDLHSELNLSSLELGDSALYFCASSVSLAGDSGNEQFFGPGTRLTVL.

This clone was seen only once. The rearrangement uses TRBV30 and TRBJ2-2; tentatively, D is TRBD2 (5 bases). CDR1 is GTSNPN, CDR2 SVGIG, per germline (reference sequence). The CDR3 covers 16 residues. The V and J ends lost 0 bases and 1 base respectively, with 12 bases between them. In DNA form, the CDR3 reads TGTGCCTGGAGTGTACGGAGGTTTGGGAACACCGGGGAGCTGTTTTTT. As protein: CAWSVRRFGNTGELFF.

The chain uses TRBV14 and TRBJ2-1; possibly TRBD2 for D (5 bases). This CDR3 comprises 16 residues. Germline V gene data show CDR1 as SGHDN and CDR2 as FVKESK. V dropped 4 bases and J dropped 0 bases, with 13 bases sitting between them. The chain's CDR3 is CASSPPLGSSYNEQFF. CDR3 bases: TGTGCCAGCAGCCCCCCCCTAGGGAGCTCCTACAATGAGCAGTTCTTC.

This clone appeared a few times. The chain has TRBV2 and TRBJ2-7; the D gene could be TRBD1 or TRBD2 (5 bases each). Germline V gene sequence: CDR1 SNHLY, CDR2 FYNNEI. Between the trimmed V and J ends, which lost 5 bases and 0 bases, there was a span of 11 bases. This CDR3 comprises 14 residues. The CDR3 is CASSKTGTSYEQYF. CDR3 sequence (DNA): TGTGCCAGCAGTAAGACTGGGACCTCCTACGAGCAGTACTTC.

The chain combines TRBV4-3 with TRBJ2-2; D not certain. The germline V gene has CDR1 LGHNA and CDR2 YSLEER. This CDR3 has 16 amino acids. Trimming cost V 0 bases and J 7 bases, with 15 bases left between them. CDR3 DNA sequence: TGCGCCAGCAGCCAAGAAGCGTGGGTGGTGGTCGGGGAGCTGTTTTTT. Encoded protein: CASSQEAWVVVGELFF.

V gene TRBV5-5 combines with J gene TRBJ1-5, with a tentative D call TRBD1 (6 bases). Deletions cut 4 bases from V and 0 bases from J, with 14 bases between. This CDR3 is built from 16 residues. Germline V lookup: CDR1 SGHKS, CDR2 YYEKEE (reference sequence). Here the CDR3 DNA reads TGTGCCAGCAGCCGCACCGGGACACCTAGCAATCAGCCCCAGCATTTT. Protein sequence: CASSRTGTPSNQPQHF. Full variable domain (remainder filled in from reference TRBV5-5 and TRBJ1-5): DAGVTQSPTHLIKTRGQQVTLRCSPISGHKSVSWYQQVLGQGPQFIFQYYEKEERGRGNFPDRFSARQFPNYSSELNVNALLLGDSALYLCASSRTGTPSNQPQHFGDGTRLSIL.

The chain combines TRBV7-9 with TRBJ1-5; perhaps TRBD1 as D (5 bases). The length of the CDR3 is 13 residues. The germline V and J ends were trimmed by 2 bases and 5 bases, with 7 bases remaining between them. CDR1 and CDR2 (germline): SEHNR, FQNEAQ (reference sequence). This CDR3 is CASSLSRDQPQHF. The CDR3 bases are TGTGCCAGCAGCTTAAGCAGGGATCAGCCCCAGCATTTT.